Listed below are T cell receptor beta chains from one sample, sequenced in a study of blood T cell repertoires in COVID-19. Profiled with immunoSEQ multiplex PCR; TCRdb holds only in-frame clones, not every one. The sample contains approximately 76,000 clones, roughly 89% of which appear only once. Sequencing was carried out using peripheral blood. The receptors were sampled from a man aged 25 to 40 with acute or convalescent COVID-19. Each CDR3 is given with its conserved first and last residue. Fields, in order: D gene, clone size, J gene, V gene, CDR3 protein, CDR3 DNA. The D gene is left open where the match is weak. The size entry is marked missing in some rows and otherwise reads once, few, many or a size class.

-,-,TRBJ1-1,TRBV4-3,CASSHDSLNTEAFF,TGCGCCAGCAGCCATGACAGTTTGAACACTGAAGCTTTCTTT
-,-,TRBJ1-5,TRBV4-2,CASSQDMIGGNQPQHF,TGTGCCAGCAGCCAAGATATGATCGGGGGCAATCAGCCCCAGCATTTT
-,few,TRBJ1-1,TRBV25-1,CASSESWGVSNTEAFF,TGTGCCAGCAGTGAATCCTGGGGGGTATCGAACACTGAAGCTTTCTTT
TRBD2,-,TRBJ2-5,TRBV11-1,CASSQRGVETQYF,TGTGCCAGCAGCCAGCGGGGTGTGGAGACCCAGTACTTC
-,few,TRBJ2-4,TRBV28,CASEGWGVYGKNIQYF,TGTGCCAGCGAGGGATGGGGGGTATACGGCAAAAACATTCAGTACTTC
TRBD1,-,TRBJ1-2,TRBV28,CASRSGQGRINGYTF,TGTGCCAGCAGGTCCGGACAGGGGCGTATCAACGGCTACACCTTC
TRBD2,-,TRBJ2-1,TRBV19,CASSIPLAGGKEQFF,TGTGCCAGTAGTATCCCCCTAGCGGGAGGAAAGGAGCAGTTCTTC
-,-,TRBJ2-5,TRBV5-6,CASSLTADQETQYF,TGTGCCAGCAGCTTGACAGCGGACCAAGAGACCCAGTACTTC
-,-,TRBJ2-3,TRBV5-6,CASSLSHKGTDTQYF,TGTGCCAGCAGCTTGTCGCATAAGGGGACAGATACGCAGTATTTT
-,-,TRBJ2-7,TRBV7-2,CASSLTEPRDEQYF,TGTGCCAGCAGCTTAACTGAGCCGAGGGACGAGCAGTACTTC
-,-,TRBJ1-6,TRBV7-9,CASSLGSVALHF,TGTGCCAGCAGCTTAGGAAGCGTGGCCCTCCACTTT
-,-,TRBJ1-5,TRBV23-1,CASSQWQFWADQPQHF,TGCGCCAGCAGTCAATGGCAGTTTTGGGCCGATCAGCCCCAGCATTTT
TRBD2,-,TRBJ2-2,TRBV9,CASRTGLAENTGELFF,TGTGCCAGCAGGACGGGACTAGCGGAAAACACCGGGGAGCTGTTTTTT
-,-,TRBJ1-6,TRBV2,CASSDDSNSPLHF,TGTGCCAGCAGTGACGACAGCAATTCACCCCTCCACTTT
-,-,TRBJ2-2,TRBV27,CASSLGGAPGELFF,TGTGCCAGCAGTTTAGGTGGGGCGCCCGGGGAGCTGTTTTTT
-,-,TRBJ2-2,TRBV28,CASSRRRNTGELFF,TGTGCCAGCAGTCGGAGACGGAACACCGGGGAGCTGTTTTTT
-,-,TRBJ2-3,TRBV9,CASSVALDTQYF,TGTGCCAGCAGCGTAGCTCTAGATACGCAGTATTTT
TRBD2,-,TRBJ2-5,TRBV28,CASSPRLAGARETQYF,TGTGCCAGCAGCCCAAGACTAGCGGGAGCACGAGAGACCCAGTACTTC
-,-,TRBJ1-5,TRBV19,CASSRGSSNQPQHF,TGTGCCAGTAGCCGGGGGAGCAGCAATCAGCCCCAGCATTTT
TRBD1,-,TRBJ2-1,TRBV6-4,CASSEGTGADEQFF,TGTGCCAGCAGTGAAGGGACAGGAGCGGATGAGCAGTTCTTC
TRBD1,-,TRBJ2-5,TRBV29-1,CSVVMARGQGTSGETQYF,TGCAGCGTTGTAATGGCTCGGGGACAGGGGACCTCGGGCGAGACCCAGTACTTC
TRBD1,-,TRBJ2-7,TRBV4-1,CASSQKLPGQENRYEQYF,TGCGCCAGCAGCCAAAAGCTTCCGGGACAGGAGAACCGGTACGAGCAGTACTTC
-,few,TRBJ2-7,TRBV19,CASSIGGYGSYEQYF,TGTGCCAGTAGTATAGGCGGGTATGGCTCCTACGAGCAGTACTTC
TRBD1,-,TRBJ2-7,TRBV9,CASSVTPGQGVYEQYF,TGTGCCAGCAGCGTGACTCCGGGACAGGGGGTGTACGAGCAGTACTTC
-,-,TRBJ2-7,TRBV12-5,CASGLHPGFSYEQYF,TGTGCTAGTGGTTTGCACCCCGGGTTCTCCTACGAGCAGTACTTC
-,-,TRBJ1-4,TRBV10-2,CASRAGSTEKLFF,TGCGCCAGCAGAGCGGGTAGCACGGAAAAACTGTTTTTT
-,-,TRBJ2-2,TRBV12-3/TRBV12-4,CASREGQTGELFF,TGTGCCAGCAGAGAAGGACAGACCGGGGAGCTGTTTTTT
-,-,TRBJ2-3,TRBV6-2/TRBV6-3,CASSSLESTDTQYF,TGTGCCAGCAGTTCTTTGGAGTCAACAGATACGCAGTATTTT
-,once,TRBJ2-7,TRBV6-5,CASSPGLSYEQYF,TGTGCCAGCAGCCCGGGACTCTCCTACGAGCAGTACTTC
TRBD1,-,TRBJ2-2,TRBV5-1,CASSLRQGPTGELFF,TGCGCCAGCAGCTTGAGACAGGGTCCCACCGGGGAGCTGTTTTTT
-,-,TRBJ1-1,TRBV6-5,CASSYSLAYRFTEAFF,TGTGCCAGCAGTTACTCTCTAGCTTACCGATTCACTGAAGCTTTCTTT
-,-,TRBJ1-2,TRBV30,CAWRQDYGYTF,TGTGCCTGGAGACAGGACTATGGCTACACCTTC
TRBD1,-,TRBJ2-5,TRBV11-2,CASSSTRTGHQETQYF,TGTGCCAGCAGCTCTACTCGGACAGGACACCAAGAGACCCAGTACTTC
TRBD1,-,TRBJ1-3,TRBV5-4,CASTRGTEGNTIYF,TGTGCCAGCACCCGAGGGACAGAAGGAAACACCATATATTTT
TRBD2,-,TRBJ2-7,TRBV10-3,CAISAGSGTSYEQYF,TGTGCCATCAGTGCCGGTAGCGGGACTTCCTACGAGCAGTACTTC
-,-,TRBJ2-3,TRBV11-2,CASSQGLRTDTQYF,TGTGCCAGCAGCCAGGGACTTCGAACAGATACGCAGTATTTT
TRBD2,-,TRBJ2-1,TRBV28,CASSIAGPTHNEQFF,TGTGCCAGCAGTATAGCGGGACCTACCCACAATGAGCAGTTCTTC
-,-,TRBJ2-1,TRBV4-1,CASSQGRARSSYNEQFF,TGCGCCAGCAGCCAAGGGAGGGCAAGGAGCTCCTACAATGAGCAGTTCTTC
TRBD2,-,TRBJ2-3,TRBV5-4,CASTRSSGSQDTQYF,TGTGCCAGCACCCGGTCGAGCGGGAGTCAAGATACGCAGTATTTT
-,-,TRBJ2-7,TRBV4-2,CASSQVRLGTDHEQYF,TGTGCCAGCAGCCAAGTGAGACTAGGAACCGATCACGAGCAGTACTTC
-,-,TRBJ2-1,TRBV19,CASSFSGPNNEQFF,TGTGCCAGTAGTTTCAGCGGACCCAACAATGAGCAGTTCTTC